This T cell receptor beta chain appears in the sequencing data of a study of beta chain features in type 1 diabetes. General study points: Sequencing from cDNA could over-represent high-TCR-expressing cells. In comparison with healthy donors, patients had naive, central memory and Treg TCRB repertoires that appeared more similar. The study notes PCR might favor shorter templates equally in patients and controls.

V was pared by 8 bases and J by 7 bases, with 13 bases of the junction left unmatched. This CDR3 region has 13 residues. CDR1 is GTSNPN and CDR2 is SVGIG in the germline V gene (reference sequence). Investigators reverse transcribed all isolated RNA, so they sequenced expressed TCRB transcripts. Profiled with immunoSEQ multiplex PCR; TCRdb holds only in-frame clones, not every one. The data contain tens of thousands of clones, approximately 56% of them seen just once; the ten biggest clones take up around 2.1%. On this clone: Its target is not known.

Source material: Tregs from blood. This rearrangement joins TRBV30 to TRBJ1-2; 7 bases map to TRBD1. The receptor's source is a woman aged 18 to 35 in good health. The CDR3 sequence: CARDRARLRGYTF. DNA of the CDR3: TGTGCCAGAGACAGGGCCCGGTTACGTGGCTACACCTTC.